The sequence of this TCR beta chain was determined in a study of beta chain features in type 1 diabetes. As for the study in general: The samples had about 100,000,000 sorted cells examined in all.

TCRB transcripts that were expressed got sequenced, as all of the isolated RNA had been reverse transcribed. The average output of naive, central memory and regulatory T cell samples was about 3.57 million reads. The repertoire was sequenced with immunoSEQ multiplex PCR; TCRdb's copy has only in-frame clones and lacks some. The sample records over 650,000 clones, 11% to 15% being singletons. Findings and caveats of the study: When VDJ junctions were examined, type 1 diabetes patients showed fewer insertions and more deletions. Moderate yet significant TCRB CDR3 shortening was seen in Type 1 diabetes patients in all four CD4+ subsets.

Germline CDR1 is MNHNY and CDR2 is SVGAGI (reference sequence). This CDR3 spans 15 amino acids. The V and J ends lost 2 bases and 5 bases respectively, with 13 bases between them. Comments on this clone: Its antigen is unidentified.

J is TRBJ2-1 and V is TRBV6-6, with no clear D. Sequences were obtained from naive CD4+ T cells from blood. This clonotype was obtained from a man between 18 and 29 years old with type 1 diabetes. CDR3 coding DNA: TGTGCCAGCAGTTACGGGCACCTTCGCGACAATGAGCAGTTCTTC. It yields the protein CASSYGHLRDNEQFF.